A single sample gave rise to the 23 T cell receptor beta chains below, sequenced in a study of metastatic and nonmetastatic thyroid tumors. TCRdb reprocessed the PCR reads via MiXCR. The sample holds more than 20,000 clones, around 19% seen once. Not a single patient had been given any form of treatment at any point before undergoing thyroid surgery. Sequenced input: adjacent normal tissue. The source of these receptors is a male donor with papillary thyroid cancer or a benign thyroid nodule (not recorded which). Some clones in this sample may be carry-over from other donors' samples.

Remarks on this clone: Germline is not matched at one junction end, which may reflect a read error. V usage is TRBV12-5 and J usage is TRBJ1-5; D remains ambiguous. CDR1 and CDR2 (germline): LGHNT, FRNRAP. This CDR3 has 18 amino acids. This CDR3 reads CAIGLDLPSVRLNQPQHF. CDR3 nucleotide sequence: TGTGCTATTGGTTTGGACCTACCCTCGGTCAGACTCAATCAGCCCCAGCATTTT.

Points on this clone: At one of its ends the junction is not consistent with the germline gene, which may arise from a read error. This chain links TRBV9 with TRBJ1-1; D not certain. Germline-derived CDR1 and CDR2 are SGDLS and YYNGEE. This CDR3 is 17 amino acids long. CDR3 loop: CASSVGVALGMNTEAFF. For the CDR3, the DNA is TGTGCTAGCAGCGTAGGAGTCGCGCTGGGCATGAACACTGAAGCTTTCTTT.

The chain combines TRBV6-1 with TRBJ1-1, with D tentatively TRBD1 (5 bases). The CDR3 loop spans 14 amino acids. Trimming stripped 5 bases from V and 2 bases from J, with 12 bases between. Germline lookup yields CDR1 MNHNS and CDR2 SASEGT. CDR3 DNA: TGTGCCAGCAGTACTGGACGGGACAACACTGAAGCTTTCTTT. Protein product: CASSTGRDNTEAFF.

In its sample, this clone was seen a few times. The chain joins TRBV6-1 to TRBJ1-2; D is unresolved. The CDR3 has 13 amino acids. From germline, CDR1 is MNHNS and CDR2 SASEGT. The germline V and J ends were trimmed by 5 bases and 0 bases, with 7 bases remaining between them. The CDR3 bases are TGTGCCAGCAGTCCGGACCCTAACTATGGCTACACCTTC. Translated: CASSPDPNYGYTF.

As for this clone: In the same sample, other DNA sequences code for this CDR3. CDR3 nucleotides: TGTGCCAGCAGCGTAGGAGGAGCGTTGGGCATGAACACTGAAGCTTTCTTT. Protein product: CASSVGGALGMNTEAFF. This chain joins TRBV9 and TRBJ1-1; D is unclear. Trimming left V 0 bases short and J 0 bases short, with 15 bases between. Germline CDR1 SGDLS, CDR2 YYNGEE. The CDR3 consists of 17 residues.

This chain connects TRBV28 to TRBJ2-7, with 7 bases identical to TRBD2. With V trimmed by 2 bases and J by 2 bases, 0 bases remained unmatched. Germline V gene data show CDR1 as MDHEN and CDR2 as SYDVKM. The CDR3 consists of 13 residues. CDR3 nucleotides: TGTGCCAGCAGTTTAGGGACTACCTACGAGCAGTACTTC. Protein: CASSLGTTYEQYF.

This clone was observed at least ten times. The chain has TRBV20-1 and TRBJ2-7; 11 bases fit TRBD2. Germline lookup yields CDR1 DFQATT and CDR2 SNEGSKA (reference sequence). Trimming took 7 bases from V and 6 from J; bases not matched to a gene: 5. This CDR3 is built from 12 residues. This chain's CDR3 is CSGRTSGREQYV. CDR3 coding DNA: TGCAGTGGGAGGACTAGCGGGCGCGAGCAGTACGTC.

This clone was seen many times. V is TRBV3-1 and J is TRBJ2-5; TRBD2 agrees at 8 bases. J lost 1 base, V lost 0 bases, and 4 bases had no gene match. The CDR3 length is 16 residues. Germline values: CDR1 LGHDT, CDR2 YNNKEL (reference sequence). As DNA, the CDR3 is TGTGCCAGCAGCCAAGAGGTGCGGGGGGCCCAAGAGACCCAGTACTTC. This gives the protein CASSQEVRGAQETQYF.

The J gene is TRBJ1-6, the V gene TRBV20-1, with D unresolved. Germline V gene data show CDR1 as DFQATT and CDR2 as SNEGSKA (reference sequence). With 3 bases removed from V and 1 base from J, the gap between germline ends came to 10 bases. This CDR3 has 15 residues. The CDR3: CSARSRESYNSPLHF. In nucleotides, the CDR3 is TGCAGTGCTAGGTCCCGGGAGTCCTATAATTCACCCCTCCACTTT.

Comment on this clone: The CDR3 carries no conserved terminal phenylalanine or tryptophan, so it likely arises from a read error. The chain couples TRBV20-1 to TRBJ2-3; D is unclear. CDR1 and CDR2 (germline): DFQATT, SNEGSKA (reference sequence). This CDR3 contains 15 residues. CDR3 protein: CSATSVVSLADAQYS. The CDR3 DNA follows: TGCAGTGCTACCTCGGTAGTCAGTTTGGCAGATGCGCAGTATTCT.

This clone ranks as medium-sized. The chain employs TRBV2 and TRBJ2-7; tentatively, D is TRBD2 (6 bases). The CDR3 length is 13 residues. Germline V gene data show CDR1 as SNHLY and CDR2 as FYNNEI. V was cut by 5 bases and J by 3 bases, with 11 bases left in between. DNA for the CDR3: TGTGCCAGCAGTCAGACTAGAAACTACGAGCAGTACTTC. Protein sequence: CASSQTRNYEQYF.

To note about this clone: Possible read error: a much larger clone is one base away. This CDR3 reads CASIGGVLYQETQYF. The CDR3 region has the DNA TGTGCCAGCATCGGGGGGGTGCTATACCAAGAGACCCAGTACTTC. This chain links TRBV7-9 with TRBJ2-5, with TRBD2 matching 8 bases. The germline gives CDR1 SEHNR, CDR2 FQNEAQ (reference sequence). This CDR3 has 15 residues. V lost 7 bases to trimming and J lost 0 bases; unmatched junction nucleotides: 7. Filled out from reference TRBV7-9 and TRBJ2-5, the complete variable domain reads DTGVSQNPRHKITKRGQNVTFRCDPISEHNRLYWYRQTLGQGPEFLTYFQNEAQLEKSRLLSDRFSAERPKGSFSTLEIQRTEQGDSAMYLCASIGGVLYQETQYFGPGTRLLVL.

This clone was detected ten times or more. The chain uses TRBV19 and TRBJ2-3; D is possibly TRBD1 or TRBD2 (5 bases each). The CDR3 totals 15 residues. Trimming took 4 bases from V and 1 from J, leaving 12 bases between them. Germline V gives CDR1 LNHDA, CDR2 SQIVND (reference sequence). CDR3 sequence: CASSRDLRGTDTQYF. The CDR3 DNA sequence: TGTGCCAGTAGTAGGGACCTCCGAGGCACAGATACGCAGTATTTT.

This clone was seen repeatedly, ten times or more. The chain carries TRBV20-1 and TRBJ2-1; tentative D call: TRBD1 (6 bases). The CDR3 totals 15 residues. V shed 2 bases and J shed 4 bases, with 15 bases lying between them. CDR1 is DFQATT and CDR2 is SNEGSKA in the germline V gene (reference sequence). The CDR3 sequence: CSARSTGWWYNEQFF. CDR3 DNA: TGCAGTGCTAGATCTACAGGGTGGTGGTACAATGAGCAGTTCTTC.

This sequence joins TRBV30 and TRBJ2-7; 15 bases are a match to TRBD2. The CDR3 consists of 16 residues. Per germline, CDR1 GTSNPN and CDR2 SVGIG (reference sequence). With V trimmed by 2 bases and J by 2 bases, 4 bases remained unmatched. The CDR3 DNA reads TGTGCCTGGAGTTCGGGGACTAGCGGGAGGACCTACGAGCAGTACGTC. Translating it yields CAWSSGTSGRTYEQYV.

The rearrangement joins TRBV15 to TRBJ2-1; TRBD2 agrees at 8 bases. The CDR3 loop spans 18 amino acids. Germline CDR1 and CDR2: LNHNV and YYDKDF (reference sequence). The V gene end was trimmed by 0 bases and the J gene end by 0 bases; junction bases not matched to a gene: 7. The CDR3 sequence: CATSRDRGLAISYNEQFF. DNA for the CDR3: TGTGCCACCAGCAGAGATCGCGGACTAGCCATCTCCTACAATGAGCAGTTCTTC.

This clone has a count of ten or more. This chain joins TRBV15 and TRBJ1-6; unclear D gene. This CDR3 comprises 15 residues. V was clipped by 0 bases and J by 9 bases, with 12 bases between them. From germline, CDR1 is LNHNV and CDR2 YYDKDF (reference sequence). The CDR3 bases are TGTGCCACCAGCAGAGATCGGCCCCCGGGTTCACCCCTCCACTTT. The encoded protein is CATSRDRPPGSPLHF.

About this clone: A much larger clone differs by one base, so this may be a read error. The V call is TRBV20-1, the J call TRBJ1-6; D gene unclear. This CDR3 has 16 amino acids. CDR1 DFQATT and CDR2 SNEGSKA come from the germline V gene (reference sequence). V was pared by 3 bases and J by 0 bases, with 12 bases between. The CDR3 spells CSARESRDSYNSPLHF. The CDR3 coding sequence is TGCAGTGCTAGGGAGTCCCGGGACTCCTATAATTCACCCCTCCACTTT.

This clone is medium-sized (0.01 to 0.1%) within its sample. The gene calls are TRBV6-1 and TRBJ1-2; D gene uncertain. This CDR3 is built from 14 residues. Trimming left V 2 bases short and J 2 bases short, with 9 bases between. The germline V gene encodes CDR1 MNHNS and CDR2 SASEGT. The CDR3 reads CASSEWKGNYGYTF. The CDR3, as DNA: TGTGCCAGCAGTGAATGGAAAGGGAACTATGGCTACACCTTC.

This chain links TRBV6-5 with TRBJ2-3; D is undetermined. The germline gives CDR1 MNHEY, CDR2 SVGAGI. The V gene lost 7 bases and the J gene lost 0 bases, with 11 bases spanning the gap. This CDR3 has 14 amino acids. The DNA for the CDR3 is TGTGCCAGCATTTGTGACCAAAGCACAGATACGCAGTATTTT. Translating gives CASICDQSTDTQYF.

This clone was observed many times. The chain is built from TRBV24-1 and TRBJ1-2; unclear D gene. CDR1 is KGHDR and CDR2 is SFDVKD in the germline V gene. V dropped 4 bases and J dropped 6 bases, with 17 bases sitting between them. The CDR3 consists of 15 residues. Written as DNA, the CDR3 is TGTGCCACCAGTGACCCGAGGCAGACAATGCATGGCTACACCTTC. It yields the protein CATSDPRQTMHGYTF.

This clone showed up just a few times. A clone one base away is much larger, so this may be a read error. The sample carries other DNA sequences with the same CDR3. The chain joins TRBV4-2 to TRBJ2-1; 7 positions agree with TRBD1. CDR3 length: 15 amino acids. CDR1 is LGHNA, CDR2 YNFKEQ, per germline. V shed 4 bases and J 5 bases; nucleotides not matched to a gene: 8. CDR3: CASSPTGTANNEQFF. The CDR3 DNA sequence: TGTGCCAGCAGCCCTACCGGGACAGCGAACAATGAGCAGTTCTTC.

The sample holds a few counts of this clone. The V call is TRBV10-3, the J call TRBJ1-3, with D possibly matching TRBD1 (6 bases). This CDR3 is built from 15 residues. The ends were cut back, 8 bases at V and 3 bases at J, with 17 bases in the middle. The germline V gene has CDR1 ENHRY and CDR2 SYGVKD. CDR3 sequence (DNA): TGTGCCATCGGCGGGTGGGGGGCTCTTGGAAACACCATATATTTT. Its translation: CAIGGWGALGNTIYF.